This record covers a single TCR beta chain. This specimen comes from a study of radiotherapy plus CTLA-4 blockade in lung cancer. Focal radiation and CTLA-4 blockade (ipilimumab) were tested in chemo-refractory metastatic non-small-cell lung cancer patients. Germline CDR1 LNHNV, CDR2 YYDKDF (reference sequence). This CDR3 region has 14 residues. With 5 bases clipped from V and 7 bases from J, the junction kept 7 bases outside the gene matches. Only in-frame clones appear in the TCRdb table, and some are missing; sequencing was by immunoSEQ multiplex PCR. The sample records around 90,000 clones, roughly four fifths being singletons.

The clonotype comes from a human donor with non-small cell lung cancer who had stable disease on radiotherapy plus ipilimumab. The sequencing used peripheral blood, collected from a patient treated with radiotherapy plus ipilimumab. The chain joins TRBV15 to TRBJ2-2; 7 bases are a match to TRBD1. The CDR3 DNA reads TGTGCCACCAGCCTAGACAGGGCGGGCGGGGAGCTGTTTTTT. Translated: CATSLDRAGGELFF.